The clone carrying this T cell receptor beta chain was observed many times. Its antigen is as yet unknown. The data derive from a study of blood T cells in healthy people across ages. Germline V gene data show CDR1 as LNHNV and CDR2 as YYDKDF (reference sequence). Trimming at V came to 4 bases and at J to 0 bases, leaving 5 bases not matched to a gene. The CDR3 contains 15 residues. PBMCs, at least 6.5 million per sample, were isolated. Overall study findings and caveats: Measured against age, TCR beta diversity per million T cells decreased in a roughly linear manner.

For the second PCR, which ran for roughly 6 to 12 cycles, a sample-barcoded 5' primer and a J-beta primer mix were used. Via MiXCR, TCRdb re-called the 5' RACE reads, giving one row per CDR3 protein. This sample has about 930,000 distinct CDR3 sequences; roughly 28% occur once, and the top ten carry approximately 10%. This sample was also put to use in a study of T cells of mothers and their children. That paper states: For the second PCR, the M1S primer put in sample barcodes and 2-4 random nucleotides.

Sequencing used blood. This sequence joins TRBV15 and TRBJ1-2; 7 bases align to TRBD1. The receptor was isolated from a woman aged 40 to 50 in good health. DNA of the CDR3: TGTGCCACCAGCAAGACAGGGTCAGCTAACTATGGCTACACCTTC. The encoded protein is CATSKTGSANYGYTF.